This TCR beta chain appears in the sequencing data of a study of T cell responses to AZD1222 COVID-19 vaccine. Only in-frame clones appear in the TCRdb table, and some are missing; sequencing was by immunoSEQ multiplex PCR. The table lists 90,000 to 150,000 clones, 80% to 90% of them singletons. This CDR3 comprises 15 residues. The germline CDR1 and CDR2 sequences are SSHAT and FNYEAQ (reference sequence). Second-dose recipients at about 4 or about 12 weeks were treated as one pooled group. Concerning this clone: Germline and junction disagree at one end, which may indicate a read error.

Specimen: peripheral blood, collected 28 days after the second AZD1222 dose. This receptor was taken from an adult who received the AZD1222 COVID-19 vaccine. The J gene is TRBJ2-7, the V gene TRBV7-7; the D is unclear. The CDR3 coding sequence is TGTGCTAGCAGCTTAGGGCCGGGTGACTCCTACGAGCAGTACTTC. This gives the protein CASSLGPGDSYEQYF.